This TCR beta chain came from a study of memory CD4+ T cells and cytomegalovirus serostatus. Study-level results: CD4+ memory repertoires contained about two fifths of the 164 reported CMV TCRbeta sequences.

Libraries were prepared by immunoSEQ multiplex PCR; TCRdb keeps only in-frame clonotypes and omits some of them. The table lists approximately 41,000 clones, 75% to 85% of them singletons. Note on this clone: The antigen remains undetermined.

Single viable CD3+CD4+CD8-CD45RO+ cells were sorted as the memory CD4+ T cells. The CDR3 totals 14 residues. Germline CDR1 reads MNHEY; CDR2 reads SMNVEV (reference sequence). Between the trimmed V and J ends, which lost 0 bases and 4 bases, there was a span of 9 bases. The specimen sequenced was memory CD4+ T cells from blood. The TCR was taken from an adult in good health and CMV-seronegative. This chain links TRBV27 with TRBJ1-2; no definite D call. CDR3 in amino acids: CASSLSPIFYGYTF. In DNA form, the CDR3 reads TGTGCCAGCAGTTTATCGCCGATTTTCTATGGCTACACCTTC.